A selection of T cell receptor beta chains follows, all from one sample in a study of Ad26.COV2.S vaccination and SARS-CoV-2 variants. Sequenced by immunoSEQ multiplex PCR; TCRdb stores in-frame clones only, minus some. The table includes roughly 180,000 clones, around 85% detected once. The material sequenced was peripheral blood, taken after recovery from COVID-19. The source is a human donor who had recovered from COVID-19. Each CDR3 is given with its conserved first and last residue. D genes are given only for firm matches. Not every row has a clone size; where given, it reads once, few, many or a size class.

CDR3nt: TGCGCCAGCAGCTTCGGGATCCGAAGGGCAGATACGCAGTATTTT
CDR3aa: CASSFGIRRADTQYF
v_gene: TRBV5-1
len: 15
abundance: NA
j_gene: TRBJ2-3
d_gene: NA

CDR3nt: TGTGCCAGCAGCCTCTGGACGGGGATCGACACCGGGGAGCTGTTTTTT
CDR3aa: CASSLWTGIDTGELFF
v_gene: TRBV3-1/TRBV3-2
len: 16
abundance: NA
j_gene: TRBJ2-2
d_gene: NA

CDR3nt: TGTGCCAGCACCACGGCAGCCGGTGGCAATCAGCCCCAGCATTTT
CDR3aa: CASTTAAGGNQPQHF
v_gene: TRBV21-1
len: 15
abundance: NA
j_gene: TRBJ1-5
d_gene: NA

CDR3nt: TGTGCCAGCAGCTTGGGCGGGGCGCGGGCAGATACGCAGTATTTT
CDR3aa: CASSLGGARADTQYF
v_gene: TRBV5-6
len: 15
abundance: NA
j_gene: TRBJ2-3
d_gene: NA

CDR3nt: TGTGCCAGCAGTTTAAAGCAGGGGCCGGCGGAGACCCAGTACTTC
CDR3aa: CASSLKQGPAETQYF
v_gene: TRBV28
len: 15
abundance: NA
j_gene: TRBJ2-5
d_gene: NA

CDR3nt: TGTGCCACCAGTGCCCTTGGCACAGATAGCGTTATCTCCTACAATGAGCAGTTCTTC
CDR3aa: CATSALGTDSVISYNEQFF
v_gene: TRBV24-1
len: 19
abundance: once
j_gene: TRBJ2-1
d_gene: NA

CDR3nt: TGTGCCACGAAATATGGCTACACCTTC
CDR3aa: CATKYGYTF
v_gene: TRBV6-4
len: 9
abundance: NA
j_gene: TRBJ1-2
d_gene: NA

CDR3nt: TGTGCCAGCAGCTTAGAGTGGGTGAACTATGGCTACACCTTC
CDR3aa: CASSLEWVNYGYTF
v_gene: TRBV7-9
len: 14
abundance: NA
j_gene: TRBJ1-2
d_gene: NA

CDR3nt: TGTGCCAGCAGCGTCAGAAGCTCCTATAATTCACCCCTCCACTTT
CDR3aa: CASSVRSSYNSPLHF
v_gene: TRBV9
len: 15
abundance: few
j_gene: TRBJ1-6
d_gene: NA

CDR3nt: TGCAGTGCTAGTGCAGACAGGGAGGAGCAGTTCTTC
CDR3aa: CSASADREEQFF
v_gene: TRBV20-1
len: 12
abundance: NA
j_gene: TRBJ2-1
d_gene: TRBD1

CDR3nt: TGTGCCAGTAGTATAGAAAGGGTCGGGGGCGCGAACACTGAAGCTTTCTTT
CDR3aa: CASSIERVGGANTEAFF
v_gene: TRBV19
len: 17
abundance: NA
j_gene: TRBJ1-1
d_gene: NA

CDR3nt: TGTGCCAGCAGTCCTTCGACAGGCCCCCTTCTCCACACCATATATTTT
CDR3aa: CASSPSTGPLLHTIYF
v_gene: TRBV27
len: 16
abundance: NA
j_gene: TRBJ1-3
d_gene: NA

CDR3nt: TGCAGCGTTCCCACTAGCGGGAGAACAGATACGCAGTATTTT
CDR3aa: CSVPTSGRTDTQYF
v_gene: TRBV29-1
len: 14
abundance: once
j_gene: TRBJ2-3
d_gene: TRBD2

CDR3nt: TGTGCCAGCAGCTTAGGGGACACAACCCCAAGTGAGCAGTTCTTC
CDR3aa: CASSLGDTTPSEQFF
v_gene: TRBV7-9
len: 15
abundance: NA
j_gene: TRBJ2-1
d_gene: NA

CDR3nt: TGCGCCAGCAGCTCGGGAGGGACAGGGGGATCCTACGAGCAGTACTTC
CDR3aa: CASSSGGTGGSYEQYF
v_gene: TRBV5-1
len: 16
abundance: once
j_gene: TRBJ2-7
d_gene: TRBD1

CDR3nt: TGCAGCGTTGAAGATCTTTGGGGACAGGGATTCCAAGAGACCCAGTACTTC
CDR3aa: CSVEDLWGQGFQETQYF
v_gene: TRBV29-1
len: 17
abundance: NA
j_gene: TRBJ2-5
d_gene: TRBD1

CDR3nt: TGTGCCAGCAGACTCACTAGCGGGGGGTTCTCTAGCACAGATACGCAGTATTTT
CDR3aa: CASRLTSGGFSSTDTQYF
v_gene: TRBV6-9
len: 18
abundance: NA
j_gene: TRBJ2-3
d_gene: TRBD2

CDR3nt: TGCGCCACCGAACAGGGGGTCGGGGAGCTGTTTTTT
CDR3aa: CATEQGVGELFF
v_gene: TRBV10-2
len: 12
abundance: NA
j_gene: TRBJ2-2
d_gene: TRBD1

CDR3nt: TGTGCCAGCAGCTATTCTTTGACTAGCGGGGGCCTAACTAGCACAGATACGCAGTATTTT
CDR3aa: CASSYSLTSGGLTSTDTQYF
v_gene: TRBV9
len: 20
abundance: once
j_gene: TRBJ2-3
d_gene: TRBD2

CDR3nt: TGTGGTGGGGGCCAGGGAGATACGCAGTATTTT
CDR3aa: CGGGQGDTQYF
v_gene: TRBV6-5
len: 11
abundance: NA
j_gene: TRBJ2-3
d_gene: NA

CDR3nt: TGTGCCAGCAGCTTGTACGGACTCTCTTCCAATGAGCAGTTCTTC
CDR3aa: CASSLYGLSSNEQFF
v_gene: TRBV5-5
len: 15
abundance: NA
j_gene: TRBJ2-1
d_gene: NA

CDR3nt: TGTGCCAGCAGCCCGATAGCGGGGGGGCAAAGCAATGAGCAGTTCTTC
CDR3aa: CASSPIAGGQSNEQFF
v_gene: TRBV28
len: 16
abundance: NA
j_gene: TRBJ2-1
d_gene: TRBD2

CDR3nt: TGTGCCAGCAGTTTAAGGACAGGGGATGGCTACACCTTC
CDR3aa: CASSLRTGDGYTF
v_gene: TRBV28
len: 13
abundance: NA
j_gene: TRBJ1-2
d_gene: TRBD1

CDR3nt: TGCGCCAGCAGCCGCGTCGGGGACGGGGAGCTGTTTTTT
CDR3aa: CASSRVGDGELFF
v_gene: TRBV4-1
len: 13
abundance: NA
j_gene: TRBJ2-2
d_gene: NA

CDR3nt: TGTGCTAGTGGCTCGGACACCGGGGAGCTGTTTTTT
CDR3aa: CASGSDTGELFF
v_gene: TRBV12-5
len: 12
abundance: once
j_gene: TRBJ2-2
d_gene: NA

CDR3nt: TGTGCCAGCTCACCACTTCAAGAAGAGACCCAGTACTTC
CDR3aa: CASSPLQEETQYF
v_gene: TRBV18
len: 13
abundance: NA
j_gene: TRBJ2-5
d_gene: NA

CDR3nt: TGTGCCAGCAGCGTAGGGGCCCAGGGTCCCTACGAGCAGTACTTC
CDR3aa: CASSVGAQGPYEQYF
v_gene: TRBV9
len: 15
abundance: NA
j_gene: TRBJ2-7
d_gene: NA

CDR3nt: TGTGCCAGTAGTAGGTCGGGGACGCACTACGAGCAGTACTTC
CDR3aa: CASSRSGTHYEQYF
v_gene: TRBV19
len: 14
abundance: NA
j_gene: TRBJ2-7
d_gene: NA

CDR3nt: TGTGCCAGCAGTTTAGGACGGGGAGAGTTTGGCTACACCTTC
CDR3aa: CASSLGRGEFGYTF
v_gene: TRBV28
len: 14
abundance: once
j_gene: TRBJ1-2
d_gene: NA

CDR3nt: TGCGCCAGCAGCCAAGATATGAGGGGGCAGTTCTTC
CDR3aa: CASSQDMRGQFF
v_gene: TRBV4-1
len: 12
abundance: NA
j_gene: TRBJ2-1
d_gene: NA

CDR3nt: TGTGCCAGCAGCTTGAGGACGGGGAGCAATCAGCCCCAGCATTTT
CDR3aa: CASSLRTGSNQPQHF
v_gene: TRBV11-2
len: 15
abundance: NA
j_gene: TRBJ1-5
d_gene: NA

CDR3nt: TGCGCCAGCAGCCAAGCGCGACAGGGGGGGGTTTATGGCTACACCTTC
CDR3aa: CASSQARQGGVYGYTF
v_gene: TRBV4-1
len: 16
abundance: NA
j_gene: TRBJ1-2
d_gene: TRBD1

CDR3nt: TGTGCCAGCAGCCCTCTAGCGGACACCGGGGAGCTGTTTTTT
CDR3aa: CASSPLADTGELFF
v_gene: TRBV11-3
len: 14
abundance: NA
j_gene: TRBJ2-2
d_gene: TRBD2

CDR3nt: TGTGCCAGCTCTACGGGACAGGGGCTTTGGGCCTCACCCCTCCACTTT
CDR3aa: CASSTGQGLWASPLHF
v_gene: TRBV7-9
len: 16
abundance: NA
j_gene: TRBJ1-6
d_gene: TRBD1

CDR3nt: TGCAGTGCGACGGTGAGGGAGACCCAGTACTTC
CDR3aa: CSATVRETQYF
v_gene: TRBV20-1
len: 11
abundance: NA
j_gene: TRBJ2-5
d_gene: NA

CDR3nt: TGTGCCAGCAGTGAATTCGGGACTAGCGGGAACAATGAGCAGTTCTTC
CDR3aa: CASSEFGTSGNNEQFF
v_gene: TRBV25-1
len: 16
abundance: NA
j_gene: TRBJ2-1
d_gene: TRBD2

CDR3nt: TGTGCCAGCAGACCACCCTCAGGGACAACTAATGAAAAACTGTTTTTT
CDR3aa: CASRPPSGTTNEKLFF
v_gene: TRBV27
len: 16
abundance: NA
j_gene: TRBJ1-4
d_gene: NA

CDR3nt: TGTGCCAGCAGCCAGCCGGGTCAGGGCACAGATACGCAGTATTTT
CDR3aa: CASSQPGQGTDTQYF
v_gene: TRBV14
len: 15
abundance: NA
j_gene: TRBJ2-3
d_gene: NA

CDR3nt: TGTGCCAGCAGCCTGGGACTAGCGGCCACAGATACGCAGTATTTT
CDR3aa: CASSLGLAATDTQYF
v_gene: TRBV5-6
len: 15
abundance: NA
j_gene: TRBJ2-3
d_gene: TRBD2

CDR3nt: TGTGCCAGCAGCTTCGGGGGACTAGCGGGAGCTTACGAGCAGTACTTC
CDR3aa: CASSFGGLAGAYEQYF
v_gene: TRBV5-6
len: 16
abundance: NA
j_gene: TRBJ2-7
d_gene: TRBD2

CDR3nt: TGTGCCAGCAGCCCCACCGGCCGGGGGGACATTCAGTACTTC
CDR3aa: CASSPTGRGDIQYF
v_gene: TRBV7-9
len: 14
abundance: NA
j_gene: TRBJ2-4
d_gene: TRBD2

CDR3nt: TGTGCCAGTAGGCTACAGGGCGCGGGCAACACTGAAGCTTTCTTT
CDR3aa: CASRLQGAGNTEAFF
v_gene: TRBV19
len: 15
abundance: NA
j_gene: TRBJ1-1
d_gene: NA

CDR3nt: TGTGCCAGCAGCCCCCGGACGGGGGCTACCGGGGAGCTGTTTTTT
CDR3aa: CASSPRTGATGELFF
v_gene: TRBV5-5
len: 15
abundance: few
j_gene: TRBJ2-2
d_gene: NA

CDR3nt: TGTGCCAGCAGTAAGCCGGGCGAAACTAACTATGGCTACACCTTC
CDR3aa: CASSKPGETNYGYTF
v_gene: TRBV6-5
len: 15
abundance: once
j_gene: TRBJ1-2
d_gene: NA

CDR3nt: TGTGCCAGCAGCGTAGGACAGGGCCACAGCTACACCTTC
CDR3aa: CASSVGQGHSYTF
v_gene: TRBV9
len: 13
abundance: few
j_gene: TRBJ1-2
d_gene: TRBD1

CDR3nt: TGTGCCTGGAGCAGGGGGGAAAACACTGAAGCTTTCTTT
CDR3aa: CAWSRGENTEAFF
v_gene: TRBV30
len: 13
abundance: NA
j_gene: TRBJ1-1
d_gene: TRBD1

CDR3nt: TGTGCCAGCACCTCCGGGACTAGCGACTCCTACAATGAGCAGTTCTTC
CDR3aa: CASTSGTSDSYNEQFF
v_gene: TRBV25-1
len: 16
abundance: few
j_gene: TRBJ2-1
d_gene: TRBD2

CDR3nt: TGTGCCAGCAGCCAATCTCGAGTTTACGAGCAGTACTTC
CDR3aa: CASSQSRVYEQYF
v_gene: TRBV3-1/TRBV3-2
len: 13
abundance: NA
j_gene: TRBJ2-7
d_gene: NA

CDR3nt: TGTGCCAGCAGCTTAGCAGGGCCGAACTATGGCTACACCTTC
CDR3aa: CASSLAGPNYGYTF
v_gene: TRBV7-9
len: 14
abundance: few
j_gene: TRBJ1-2
d_gene: NA

CDR3nt: TGTGCCAGCGGCCCCTCTGGGGGCGGACAGCCCCAGCATTTT
CDR3aa: CASGPSGGGQPQHF
v_gene: TRBV6-5
len: 14
abundance: NA
j_gene: TRBJ1-5
d_gene: NA

CDR3nt: TGTGCCAGCAGCTCCCGGACTGCTAGTAGCACAGATACGCAGTATTTT
CDR3aa: CASSSRTASSTDTQYF
v_gene: TRBV9
len: 16
abundance: NA
j_gene: TRBJ2-3
d_gene: NA